These T cell receptor beta chains were read from a single sample in a study of blood T cell repertoires in COVID-19. Some clones are missing from TCRdb's copy, which holds only in-frame ones; the method was immunoSEQ multiplex PCR. The sample contains approximately 44,000 clones, roughly 90% of which appear only once. Sequences were obtained from peripheral blood. The origin of the receptors is a human donor in a cohort sampled during active COVID-19. CDR3s include the opening cysteine and the closing phenylalanine or tryptophan. A D gene is named only where the DNA matches it firmly. Some rows mark clone size as missing; the rest say once, few, many or name a class of expanded clone.

j_call d_call clone_size v_call cdr3_nt cdr3_aa
TRBJ2-1 TRBD2 NA TRBV18 TGTGCCAGCTCACCGGGACTAGTGACCTACAATGAGCAGTTCTTC CASSPGLVTYNEQFF
TRBJ1-5 NA NA TRBV4-1 TGCGCCAGCAGCCAAGATCGGGTGGCAGGGTGGGTTAGCAATCAGCCCCAGCATTTT CASSQDRVAGWVSNQPQHF
TRBJ2-3 TRBD2 NA TRBV10-3 TGTGCCATCAGTGGACTAGCGGGGAGCACAGATACGCAGTATTTT CAISGLAGSTDTQYF
TRBJ2-3 NA NA TRBV7-2 TGTGCCAGCAGCTTAGCGGGAGGTGCGCGGGCGGCAGATACGCAGTATTTT CASSLAGGARAADTQYF
TRBJ1-4 NA NA TRBV7-9 TGTGCCAGCAGCACCGGGAGGGGAAATGAAAAACTGTTTTTT CASSTGRGNEKLFF
TRBJ1-3 NA NA TRBV7-6 TGTGCCAGCAGCTTAGATTCCGCCGGGAACACCATATATTTT CASSLDSAGNTIYF
TRBJ2-1 NA NA TRBV21-1 TGTGCCAGCAGCCGCTCAGATGGACAGAGTTACAATGAGCAGTTCTTC CASSRSDGQSYNEQFF
TRBJ2-2 NA NA TRBV9 TGTGCCAGCAGCCCAGGTGGAGGGCCGGACACCGGGGAGCTGTTTTTT CASSPGGGPDTGELFF
TRBJ2-1 TRBD1 NA TRBV4-1 TGCGCCAGCAGCCAAATCCGGGACAGCACGTACAATGAGCAGTTCTTC CASSQIRDSTYNEQFF
TRBJ1-5 NA NA TRBV7-9 TGTGCCAGCAGCTTAGGGGGAGGAAGCAATCAGCCCCAGCATTTT CASSLGGGSNQPQHF
TRBJ2-7 TRBD2 NA TRBV7-2 TGTGCCAGCAGGCCCGCTAGCGGGGCCTCCTACGAGCAGTACTTC CASRPASGASYEQYF
TRBJ2-2 NA NA TRBV7-9 TGTGCCAGCAGCTTACGTCGATTCTCGGGAGCGAACACCGGGGAGCTGTTTTTT CASSLRRFSGANTGELFF
TRBJ2-6 NA NA TRBV7-2 TGTGCCAGCAGCCCCGCTAGCCGGCTCTCTGGGGCCAACGTCCTGACTTTC CASSPASRLSGANVLTF
TRBJ1-1 NA NA TRBV5-6 TGTGCCAGCAGCTCAGCCACGGGGTTCGAAGCTTTCTTT CASSSATGFEAFF
TRBJ1-4 NA NA TRBV9 TGTGCCAGCAGCGTATCGGTAGGGCAGGGTGACGAAAAACTGTTTTTT CASSVSVGQGDEKLFF
TRBJ2-3 NA NA TRBV11-2 TGTGCCAGCAGCTTAGATGGGGCTCGCGCAGATACGCAGTATTTT CASSLDGARADTQYF
TRBJ1-2 NA NA TRBV29-1 TGCAGCGCCGAGGCGGGGGGGCTGGGAGGCTACACCTTC CSAEAGGLGGYTF
TRBJ2-1 NA NA TRBV5-1 TGCGCCAGCAGCTTGTCGCAGTTGGAGGGCAATGAGCAGTTCTTC CASSLSQLEGNEQFF
TRBJ1-2 NA NA TRBV15 TGTGCCACCAGCAGAGATATTGACTATGGCTACACCTTC CATSRDIDYGYTF
TRBJ2-5 NA NA TRBV27 TGTGCCAGCAGTGTCTGGGCTAGCAGGCAAGAGACCCAGTACTTC CASSVWASRQETQYF
TRBJ2-1 TRBD2 NA TRBV27 TGTGCCAGCAGTCTCCCTCTAGCGGGAGGGCACAATGAGCAGTTCTTC CASSLPLAGGHNEQFF
TRBJ2-2 NA NA TRBV3-1/TRBV3-2 TGTGCCAGCAGCCAAGCCCTGGGGGGTCACACCGGGGAGCTGTTTTTT CASSQALGGHTGELFF
TRBJ1-2 TRBD1 NA TRBV19 TGTGCCAGTAGGGCGGGACAGGTCCGGCGTTCTAACTATGGCTACACCTTC CASRAGQVRRSNYGYTF
TRBJ2-7 NA NA TRBV7-2 TGTGCCAGCAGCTTAGTTCTTTACGAGCAGTACTTC CASSLVLYEQYF
TRBJ1-6 TRBD1 once TRBV2 TGTGCCAGACAGGGGGATTATAATTCACCCCTCCACTTT CARQGDYNSPLHF
TRBJ2-5 NA NA TRBV3-1/TRBV3-2 TGTGCCAGCAGCCTCGCCCGGGGAGAGACCCAGTACTTC CASSLARGETQYF
TRBJ2-1 NA NA TRBV28 TGTGCCAGCAGTCAAGCTAGCACTACATACAATGAGCAGTTCTTC CASSQASTTYNEQFF
TRBJ2-7 TRBD1 NA TRBV24-1 TGTGCCACCAGGTCGCGGACAGGTTACGAGCAGTACTTC CATRSRTGYEQYF
TRBJ1-4 NA NA TRBV18 TGTGCCAGCTCGCGGTCGGAGAATGAAAAACTGTTTTTT CASSRSENEKLFF
TRBJ2-2 NA NA TRBV24-1 TGTGCCACCAGAGGCCAGGGGAACACCGGGGAGCTGTTTTTT CATRGQGNTGELFF
TRBJ1-2 NA NA TRBV5-5 TGTGCCAGCAGCTTTGGGCAGGGTAACTATGGCTACACCTTC CASSFGQGNYGYTF
TRBJ2-3 NA NA TRBV7-9 TGTGCCAGCAGCTTAGGTAGTGCAGATACGCAGTATTTT CASSLGSADTQYF
TRBJ2-1 TRBD2 NA TRBV5-6 TGTGCCATTTGGGGGGGAGCGGGAGTACCCTACAATGAGCAGTTCTTC CAIWGGAGVPYNEQFF
TRBJ2-3 TRBD2 NA TRBV3-1/TRBV3-2 TGTGCCAGCAGCCTAGCCGGGACTAGCGGTGGAACGCAGTATTTT CASSLAGTSGGTQYF
TRBJ2-3 TRBD2 NA TRBV7-2 TGTGCCAGCAGCTCAACTCGGGCTAGCGGTACTAGCACAGATACGCAGTATTTT CASSSTRASGTSTDTQYF
TRBJ2-1 TRBD2 NA TRBV7-2 TGTGCCAGCAGCTCGACTAGCGGATACAATGAGCAGTTCTTC CASSSTSGYNEQFF
TRBJ2-5 NA NA TRBV7-2 TGTGCCAGCAGCTTCTATGGGCGCCAAGAGACCCAGTACTTC CASSFYGRQETQYF
TRBJ2-3 NA NA TRBV27 TGTGCCAGCAGTTTAACTACGGTGGGAGATACGCAGTATTTT CASSLTTVGDTQYF
TRBJ1-1 NA NA TRBV5-1 TGCGCCACAGGGCCAGCGCCTGGGAACACTGAAGCTTTCTTT CATGPAPGNTEAFF
TRBJ1-2 TRBD1 NA TRBV27 TGTGCCAGCAGTATAGACAGGGCCTACGGCTATGGCTACACCTTC CASSIDRAYGYGYTF
TRBJ2-7 TRBD2 NA TRBV10-3 TGTGCCATCAGTTATAGCGGGGGGTCCGCCTACGAGCAGTACTTC CAISYSGGSAYEQYF
TRBJ2-7 NA NA TRBV27 TGTGCCAGCAGTTTAGATGAGGGCCCCTACGAGCAGTACTTC CASSLDEGPYEQYF
TRBJ2-1 NA once TRBV27 TGTGCCAGCAGAGGTTTGGGCGGGTTCTACAATGAGCAGTTCTTC CASRGLGGFYNEQFF
TRBJ2-7 TRBD1 NA TRBV15 TGTGCCACCAGCAGGACCGGGACAGGGCCCTACGAGCAGTACTTC CATSRTGTGPYEQYF
TRBJ2-1 TRBD1 NA TRBV9 TGTGCCAGCAGCAACAGAGGGGACAGTCTTTACAATGAGCAGTTCTTC CASSNRGDSLYNEQFF
TRBJ1-5 NA few TRBV7-9 TGTGCCAGCAGCTTAGAGGCCGGGAACAATCAGCCCCAGCATTTT CASSLEAGNNQPQHF
TRBJ2-3 NA few TRBV9 TGTGCCAGCAGCGCCGGGATCACGGCAGATACGCAGTATTTT CASSAGITADTQYF
TRBJ1-2 NA NA TRBV2 TGTGCCAGTCAAGGAGCAGTCCGAAGTTTCTATGGCTACACCTTC CASQGAVRSFYGYTF
TRBJ2-1 TRBD2 NA TRBV5-4 TGTGCCAGCAGCTTGGTGCGGGCTAGCGGGATGAACAATGAGCAGTTCTTC CASSLVRASGMNNEQFF
TRBJ2-2 NA NA TRBV5-1 TGCGCCAGCAGCTTGGGGGACTTCAACACCGGGGAGCTGTTTTTT CASSLGDFNTGELFF
TRBJ2-1 NA NA TRBV3-1/TRBV3-2 TGTGCCAGCAGCCAAGATTTAGGAGCGGCTTACAATGAGCAGTTCTTC CASSQDLGAAYNEQFF
TRBJ2-3 TRBD2 NA TRBV27 TGTGCCAGCAGCGGGACTAGCGGGAGGGCGCCAGATACGCAGTATTTT CASSGTSGRAPDTQYF
TRBJ2-3 TRBD2 NA TRBV19 TGTGCCAGTAGAAACCTAGCGGACATCACAGATACGCAGTATTTT CASRNLADITDTQYF
TRBJ1-4 NA NA TRBV3-1/TRBV3-2 TGTGCCAGCAAGGGGGGGGCAGCTAATGAAAAACTGTTTTTT CASKGGAANEKLFF
TRBJ1-1 NA NA TRBV30 TGTGCCTGGAGTAGGGACTTGAACACTGAAGCTTTCTTT CAWSRDLNTEAFF